This is a list of T cell receptor beta chains from one sample in a study of blood T cells in healthy people across ages. One entry per CDR3 protein results from TCRdb running MiXCR on the 5' RACE reads. The sample has 1.2 million to 1.5 million distinct CDR3 sequences; approximately 59% are singletons. The sequencing sample was made of blood. The source is a man aged 18-30 years in good health. Both conserved end residues are part of each CDR3. Fields, in order: D gene, V gene, J gene, clone size, CDR3 protein, CDR3 DNA. D genes are given only for firm matches. The size entry is marked missing in some rows and otherwise reads once, few, many or a size class.

>.|TRBV24-1|TRBJ2-1|once
CATSDLQVDTGQFF
TGTGCCACCAGTGATTTGCAGGTGGACACGGGGCAGTTCTTC
>.|TRBV29-1|TRBJ2-1|few
CSVDGSTGNEQFF
TGCAGCGTTGATGGTAGTACGGGGAATGAGCAGTTCTTC
>.|TRBV25-1|TRBJ2-7|once
CASSYGEGNYEQYF
TGTGCCAGCAGTTACGGTGAGGGGAACTACGAGCAGTACTTC
>.|TRBV15|TRBJ1-4|.
CATSREGTANEKLFF
TGTGCCACCAGCAGAGAGGGGACGGCGAATGAAAAACTGTTTTTT
>.|TRBV14|TRBJ2-5|.
CASSQDAARVGQETQYF
TGTGCCAGCAGCCAAGATGCGGCGAGGGTCGGGCAAGAGACCCAGTACTTC
>.|TRBV10-3|TRBJ1-2|many
CAIGSMQGDYGYTF
TGTGCCATCGGCAGTATGCAGGGAGACTATGGCTACACCTTC
>.|TRBV3-1|TRBJ1-2|.
CASSQAFSGAYGYTF
TGTGCCAGCAGCCAGGCCTTCTCCGGGGCCTATGGCTACACCTTC
>.|TRBV12-3/TRBV12-4|TRBJ1-2|few
CASSPTRGGGGYTF
TGTGCCAGCAGCCCCACCCGAGGCGGGGGTGGCTACACCTTC
>.|TRBV7-9|TRBJ1-2|many
CASSLLDWVEGYTF
TGTGCCAGCAGCCTGTTAGACTGGGTAGAGGGCTACACCTTC
>.|TRBV20-1|TRBJ2-7|.
CSARDLEGSYEQYF
TGCAGTGCTAGAGATCTTGAAGGATCCTACGAGCAGTACTTC
>TRBD2|TRBV13|TRBJ2-5|.
CASSVAGVETQYF
TGTGCCAGCAGCGTAGCGGGAGTAGAGACCCAGTACTTC
>TRBD2|TRBV6-5|TRBJ2-1|.
CASSYSRGGSDEQFF
TGTGCCAGCAGTTACAGTCGCGGGGGAAGTGATGAGCAGTTCTTC
>.|TRBV4-1|TRBJ2-3|few
CASSHNTDTQYF
TGCGCCAGCAGCCATAACACAGATACGCAGTATTTT
>.|TRBV9|TRBJ2-5|.
CASSVGGVGETQYF
TGTGCCAGCAGCGTAGGGGGCGTGGGAGAGACCCAGTACTTC
>TRBD2|TRBV7-2|TRBJ2-3|few
CASSSWTRGADTQYF
TGTGCCAGCAGCTCCTGGACTAGAGGAGCAGATACGCAGTATTTT
>.|TRBV20-1|TRBJ2-1|few
CSARDLIREQFF
TGCAGTGCTAGAGACCTAATCCGTGAGCAGTTCTTC
>.|TRBV7-2|TRBJ2-7|many
CASSLDRFYEQYF
TGTGCCAGCAGTTTGGACAGATTCTACGAGCAGTACTTC
>TRBD1|TRBV29-1|TRBJ2-7|.
CSVEDVSLTGVGYEQYF
TGCAGCGTTGAAGATGTCTCCCTTACAGGGGTGGGCTACGAGCAGTACTTC
>TRBD1|TRBV4-1|TRBJ2-2|.
CASSQPGQGAIGELFF
TGCGCCAGCAGCCAACCCGGACAGGGAGCGATCGGGGAGCTGTTTTTT
>TRBD2|TRBV20-1|TRBJ2-7|.
CSASSIAGSWTYEQYF
TGCAGTGCTAGTTCTATAGCGGGAAGTTGGACCTACGAGCAGTACTTC
>.|TRBV18|TRBJ2-3|few
CASSPLPAVTTDTQYF
TGTGCCAGCTCACCACTCCCAGCAGTGACGACAGATACGCAGTATTTT
>.|TRBV15|TRBJ2-7|.
CATSRDVGSSYEQYF
TGTGCCACCAGCAGAGATGTTGGGAGCTCCTACGAGCAGTACTTC
>TRBD1|TRBV3-1|TRBJ2-1|.
CASTPLVGTGAYNEQFF
TGTGCCAGCACACCGTTAGTCGGGACAGGGGCCTACAATGAGCAGTTCTTC
>.|TRBV15|TRBJ2-6|.
CATSGLSTGANVLTF
TGTGCCACCAGCGGACTGAGCACTGGGGCCAACGTCCTGACTTTC
>TRBD1|TRBV28|TRBJ2-4|few
CASTTGQAHEVAKNIQYF
TGTGCCAGCACCACGGGACAGGCCCATGAAGTAGCCAAAAACATTCAGTACTTC
>.|TRBV4-3|TRBJ1-4|.
CASSRSYEGSTNEKLFF
TGCGCCAGCAGCCGGTCATACGAGGGATCTACTAATGAAAAACTGTTTTTT
>TRBD1|TRBV6-2/TRBV6-3|TRBJ2-7|many
CASSPNRDRAYEQYF
TGTGCCAGCAGCCCAAACCGGGACAGAGCCTACGAGCAGTACTTC
>TRBD2|TRBV7-2|TRBJ2-5|few
CASSSRTSGGQGQQYF
TGTGCCAGCAGCTCTCGGACTAGCGGGGGGCAAGGGCAGCAGTACTTC
>.|TRBV6-1|TRBJ1-4|once
CASSPAPAPNEKLFF
TGTGCCAGCAGCCCTGCACCCGCCCCTAATGAAAAACTGTTTTTT
>.|TRBV2|TRBJ1-1|.
CASSVWGVAEAFF
TGTGCCAGCAGTGTGTGGGGAGTGGCTGAAGCTTTCTTT
>.|TRBV29-1|TRBJ2-5|few
CSVALVGGAKTQYF
TGCAGCGTTGCGTTGGTTGGGGGCGCGAAGACCCAGTACTTC
>.|TRBV25-1|TRBJ2-7|.
CASSDYGDYEQYF
TGTGCCAGCAGTGATTACGGAGACTACGAGCAGTACTTC
>TRBD2|TRBV4-1|TRBJ2-3|.
CASSTRLAGTTDTQYF
TGCGCCAGCAGCACCCGACTAGCGGGGACCACAGATACGCAGTATTTT
>.|TRBV4-1|TRBJ2-3|few
CASSQPPASHLRYF
TGCGCCAGCAGCCAACCCCCGGCCTCGCATCTTCGGTATTTT
>TRBD2|TRBV7-9|TRBJ2-5|.
CASSTKPGTSLRETQYF
TGTGCCAGTAGCACAAAGCCCGGGACTAGCTTAAGAGAGACCCAGTACTTC
>TRBD2|TRBV5-1|TRBJ2-3|.
CASSLEGPGLGPDTQYF
TGCGCCAGCAGCTTGGAAGGACCGGGACTAGGCCCAGATACGCAGTATTTT
>.|TRBV29-1|TRBJ1-1|few
CSAFGGNTEAFF
TGCAGCGCCTTCGGCGGGAACACTGAAGCTTTCTTT
>TRBD1|TRBV25-1|TRBJ1-2|.
CASSEQGGVHGYTF
TGTGCCAGCAGTGAACAGGGGGGGGTGCATGGCTACACCTTC
>.|TRBV7-6|TRBJ2-5|few
CASSSSGEQETQYF
TGTGCCAGCAGCTCCTCAGGCGAACAAGAGACCCAGTACTTC
>.|TRBV6-5|TRBJ2-7|.
CASSYGGGLVEQYF
TGTGCCAGCAGTTACGGTGGGGGGTTGGTCGAGCAGTACTTC
>TRBD1|TRBV27|TRBJ2-7|.
CASSLGQKPYEQYF
TGTGCCAGCAGTTTGGGACAGAAACCCTACGAGCAGTACTTC
>.|TRBV7-9|TRBJ2-1|once
CASNKTGGSSYNEQFF
TGTGCCAGCAATAAGACCGGGGGTAGCTCCTACAATGAGCAGTTCTTC
>.|TRBV20-1|TRBJ2-6|.
CSGMLSGANVLTF
TGCAGTGGGATGCTGTCTGGGGCCAACGTCCTGACTTTC
>.|TRBV7-9|TRBJ2-1|.
CASSSGTRPIEETQFF
TGTGCCAGCAGCTCAGGGACCCGTCCCATCGAAGAGACCCAGTTCTTC
>.|TRBV3-1|TRBJ2-5|.
CASRPRAEEETQYF
TGTGCCAGCAGGCCACGAGCGGAAGAAGAGACCCAGTACTTC
>.|TRBV29-1|TRBJ2-7|few
CSVAPNRQETTYEQYF
TGCAGCGTTGCCCCGAATCGGCAGGAGACCACCTACGAGCAGTACTTC
>TRBD2|TRBV12-3/TRBV12-4|TRBJ2-3|.
CASRWGTSGIKDTQYF
TGTGCCAGCAGGTGGGGGACTAGCGGGATAAAAGATACGCAGTATTTT
>.|TRBV20-1|TRBJ2-1|once
CSARVSRRNEQFF
TGCAGTGCTAGAGTGTCCCGGAGGAATGAGCAGTTCTTC
>.|TRBV27|TRBJ1-1|.
CASSPIGPAGTEAFF
TGTGCCAGCAGCCCTATCGGCCCTGCTGGCACTGAAGCTTTCTTT
>TRBD1|TRBV10-3|TRBJ1-2|few
CAITGQGARGYTF
TGTGCCATCACTGGACAGGGGGCGAGGGGCTACACCTTC
>.|TRBV28|TRBJ2-7|.
CASQTHGGGAYEQYF
TGTGCCAGCCAGACCCATGGGGGAGGTGCCTACGAGCAGTACTTC
>.|TRBV20-1|TRBJ2-5|.
CSASRQRQETQYF
TGCAGTGCTAGCCGCCAGCGGCAAGAGACCCAGTACTTC
>.|TRBV5-1|TRBJ2-1|.
CASSSRERSYNEQFF
TGCGCCAGCAGCTCACGGGAGAGGTCCTACAATGAGCAGTTCTTC